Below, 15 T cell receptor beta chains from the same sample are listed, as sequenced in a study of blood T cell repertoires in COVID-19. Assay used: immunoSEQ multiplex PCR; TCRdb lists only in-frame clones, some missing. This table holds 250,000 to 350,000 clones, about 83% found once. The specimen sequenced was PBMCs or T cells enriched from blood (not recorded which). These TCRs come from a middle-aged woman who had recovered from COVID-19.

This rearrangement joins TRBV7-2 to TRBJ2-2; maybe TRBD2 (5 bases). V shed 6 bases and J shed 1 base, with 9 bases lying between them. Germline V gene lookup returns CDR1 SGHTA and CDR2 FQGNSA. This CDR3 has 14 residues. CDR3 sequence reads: CASSPTRNTGELFF. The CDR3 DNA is TGTGCCAGCAGTCCAACTAGGAACACCGGGGAGCTGTTTTTT. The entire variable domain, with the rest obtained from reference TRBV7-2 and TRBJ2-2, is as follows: GAGVSQSPSNKVTEKGKDVELRCDPISGHTALYWYRQSLGQGLEFLIYFQGNSAPDKSGLPSDRFSAERTGGSVSTLTIQRTQQEDSAVYLCASSPTRNTGELFFGEGSRLTVL.

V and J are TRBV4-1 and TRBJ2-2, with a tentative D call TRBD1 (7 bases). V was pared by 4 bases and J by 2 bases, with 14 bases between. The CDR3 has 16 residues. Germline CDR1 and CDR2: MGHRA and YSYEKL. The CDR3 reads CASSPQGEVNTGELFF. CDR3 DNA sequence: TGCGCCAGCAGCCCCCAGGGGGAGGTCAACACCGGGGAGCTGTTTTTT.

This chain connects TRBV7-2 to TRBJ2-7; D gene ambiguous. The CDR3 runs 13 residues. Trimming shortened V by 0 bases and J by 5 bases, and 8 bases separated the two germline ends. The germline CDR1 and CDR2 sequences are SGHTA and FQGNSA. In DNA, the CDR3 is TGTGCCAGCAGCTTAGCCCGGGTCGACGAGCAGTACTTC. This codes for CASSLARVDEQYF.

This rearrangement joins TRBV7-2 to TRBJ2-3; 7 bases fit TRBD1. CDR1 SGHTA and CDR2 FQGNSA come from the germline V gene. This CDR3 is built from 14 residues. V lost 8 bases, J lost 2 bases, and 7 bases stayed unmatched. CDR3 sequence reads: CASRPTGNTDTQYF. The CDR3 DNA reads TGTGCCAGCCGCCCGACAGGGAACACAGATACGCAGTATTTT. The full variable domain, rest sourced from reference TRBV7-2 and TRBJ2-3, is GAGVSQSPSNKVTEKGKDVELRCDPISGHTALYWYRQSLGQGLEFLIYFQGNSAPDKSGLPSDRFSAERTGGSVSTLTIQRTQQEDSAVYLCASRPTGNTDTQYFGPGTRLTVL.

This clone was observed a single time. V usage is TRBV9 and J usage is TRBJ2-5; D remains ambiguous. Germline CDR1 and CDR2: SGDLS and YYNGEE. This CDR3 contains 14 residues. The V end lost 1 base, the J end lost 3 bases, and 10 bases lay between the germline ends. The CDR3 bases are TGTGCCAGCAGCGTAAATCCGGTAGAAGAGACCCAGTACTTC. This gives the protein CASSVNPVEETQYF.

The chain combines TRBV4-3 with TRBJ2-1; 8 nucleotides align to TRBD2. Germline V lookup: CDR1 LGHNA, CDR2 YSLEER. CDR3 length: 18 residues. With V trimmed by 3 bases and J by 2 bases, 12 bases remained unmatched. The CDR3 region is CASSHLFDTAGAYNEQFF. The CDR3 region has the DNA TGCGCCAGCAGCCACCTTTTTGACACAGCGGGAGCCTACAATGAGCAGTTCTTC.

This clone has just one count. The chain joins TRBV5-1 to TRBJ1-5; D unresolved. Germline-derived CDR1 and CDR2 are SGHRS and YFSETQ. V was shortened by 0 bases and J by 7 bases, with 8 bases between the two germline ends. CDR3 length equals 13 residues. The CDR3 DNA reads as TGCGCCAGCAGCTTGGCCCTGGGCCAGCCCCAGCATTTT. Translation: CASSLALGQPQHF.

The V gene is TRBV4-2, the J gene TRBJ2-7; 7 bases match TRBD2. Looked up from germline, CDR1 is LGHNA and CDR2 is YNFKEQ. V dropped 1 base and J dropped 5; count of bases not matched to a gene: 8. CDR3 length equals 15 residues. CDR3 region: CASSQGAAGSHEQYF. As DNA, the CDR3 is TGTGCCAGCAGCCAAGGGGCAGCGGGAAGCCACGAGCAGTACTTC.

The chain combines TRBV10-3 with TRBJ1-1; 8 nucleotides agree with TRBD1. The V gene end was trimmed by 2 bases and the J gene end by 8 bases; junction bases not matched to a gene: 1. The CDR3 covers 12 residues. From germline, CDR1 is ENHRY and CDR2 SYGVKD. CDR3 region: CAISEGDREAFF. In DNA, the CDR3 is TGTGCCATCAGTGAGGGGGACAGGGAAGCTTTCTTT.

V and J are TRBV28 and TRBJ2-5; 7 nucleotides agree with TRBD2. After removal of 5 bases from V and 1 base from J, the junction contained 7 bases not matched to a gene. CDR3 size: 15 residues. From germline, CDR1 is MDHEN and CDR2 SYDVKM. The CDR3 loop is CASSASSSGQETQYF. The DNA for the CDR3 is TGTGCCAGCAGTGCCTCGTCTAGCGGCCAAGAGACCCAGTACTTC.

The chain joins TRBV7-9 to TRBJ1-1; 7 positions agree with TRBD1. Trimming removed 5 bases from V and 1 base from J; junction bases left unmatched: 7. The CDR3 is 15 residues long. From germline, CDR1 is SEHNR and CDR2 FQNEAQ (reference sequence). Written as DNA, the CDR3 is TGTGCCAGCAGCCCTCGGGGACAGCCGAACACTGAAGCTTTCTTT. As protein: CASSPRGQPNTEAFF. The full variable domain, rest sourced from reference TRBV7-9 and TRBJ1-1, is DTGVSQNPRHKITKRGQNVTFRCDPISEHNRLYWYRQTLGQGPEFLTYFQNEAQLEKSRLLSDRFSAERPKGSFSTLEIQRTEQGDSAMYLCASSPRGQPNTEAFFGQGTRLTVV.

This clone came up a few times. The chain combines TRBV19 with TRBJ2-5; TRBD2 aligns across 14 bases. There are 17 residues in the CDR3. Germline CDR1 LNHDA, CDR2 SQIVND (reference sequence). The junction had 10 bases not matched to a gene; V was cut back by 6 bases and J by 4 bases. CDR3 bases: TGTGCCAGTAGAAGACTAGCGGGAGGGCGGAGTGGAGAGACCCAGTACTTC. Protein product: CASRRLAGGRSGETQYF. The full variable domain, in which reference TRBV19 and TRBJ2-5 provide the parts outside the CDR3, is DGGITQSPKYLFRKEGQNVTLSCEQNLNHDAMYWYRQDPGQGLRLIYYSQIVNDFQKGDIAEGYSVSREKKESFPLTVTSAQKNPTAFYLCASRRLAGGRSGETQYFGPGTRLLVL.

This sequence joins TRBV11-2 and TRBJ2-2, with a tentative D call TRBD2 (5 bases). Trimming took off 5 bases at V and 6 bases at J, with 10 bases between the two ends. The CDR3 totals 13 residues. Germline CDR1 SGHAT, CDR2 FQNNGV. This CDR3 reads CASSGTRAGELFF. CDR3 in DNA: TGTGCCAGCAGCGGTACGCGGGCCGGGGAGCTGTTTTTT.

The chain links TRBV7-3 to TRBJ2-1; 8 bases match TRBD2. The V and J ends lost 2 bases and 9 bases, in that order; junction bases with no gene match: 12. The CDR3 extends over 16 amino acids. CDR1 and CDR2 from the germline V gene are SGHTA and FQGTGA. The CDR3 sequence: CASSLRPAEGTSEQFF. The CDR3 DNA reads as TGTGCCAGCAGCTTACGTCCAGCAGAGGGGACTAGTGAGCAGTTCTTC.

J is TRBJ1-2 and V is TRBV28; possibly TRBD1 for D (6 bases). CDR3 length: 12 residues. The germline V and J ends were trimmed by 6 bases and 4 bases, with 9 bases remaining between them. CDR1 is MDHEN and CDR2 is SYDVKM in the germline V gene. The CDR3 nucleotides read TGTGCCAGCAGGGACAGCCTCTATGGCTACACCTTC. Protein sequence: CASRDSLYGYTF.